The 20 T cell receptor beta chains in this list originate from one sample, sequenced in a study of persistence of HIV-infected CD4 T cells (TCRdb year 2020). No antigen has been assigned to these receptors. The immunoSEQ hsTCRB assay version 4, run in survey mode, was used to sequence TCRbeta repertoires from genomic DNA. TCRdb took over this immuneACCESS table, retaining in-frame rearrangements with V and J assigned. Such tables are incomplete; in checked studies, under half of the missing clones stem from an unresolved V gene, and the remainder is unexplained. The sample table records 35,000 to 40,000 clones; roughly 87% of these occur just once. The ten largest clones take up approximately 1.4% of the sample. According to the study, the label for this sample's treatment or condition signals: suppressive antiretroviral therapy. As a nonspecific positive control representing the CD4+ T cell repertoire, the cells were stimulated with anti-CD3/anti-CD28 magnetic beads. CD4+ T cells that responded were sorted based on upregulation of both CD40 ligand and CD69.

Here the sequenced sample was CD4+ T cells sorted from PBMCs after approximately 19-hour stimulation, taken from a patient who received antiretroviral therapy. In light of the paper, this sample's cell subset or site label describes: CD40L+CD69+ CD4 T cells responding to anti-CD3/anti-CD28 beads, representing the overall repertoire. The receptors shown here come from an adult man with HIV who was CMV-seropositive.

V gene TRBV5-1 combines with J gene TRBJ2-5, with D unresolved. Germline V gene sequence: CDR1 SGHRS, CDR2 YFSETQ. The CDR3 sequence is 12 residues long. The germline V and J ends were trimmed by 0 bases and 5 bases, with 5 bases remaining between them. The CDR3 here is CASSLAGETQYF. CDR3 DNA sequence: TGCGCCAGCAGCTTGGCCGGGGAGACCCAGTACTTC.

This clone was found a few times. The rearrangement joins TRBV6-6 to TRBJ1-1, with D maybe TRBD1 (5 bases). The germline CDR1 and CDR2 sequences are MNHNY and SVGAGI (reference sequence). This CDR3 region has 13 residues. Trimming left V 2 bases short and J 2 bases short, with 6 bases between. The CDR3 DNA reads TGTGCCAGCAGTTACGGGGGAAACACTGAAGCTTTCTTT. Its protein product is CASSYGGNTEAFF.

The chain recombines TRBV28 with TRBJ1-2; D unresolved. The CDR3 runs 11 residues. Per germline, CDR1 MDHEN and CDR2 SYDVKM. Trimming removed 6 bases at V and 6 bases at J, with 8 bases between. The CDR3 nucleotides read TGTGCCAGCAGCCTATGGGATGGCTACACCTTC. This codes for CASSLWDGYTF.

The chain links TRBV7-9 to TRBJ2-2; TRBD1 agrees at 9 bases. This CDR3 contains 14 residues. J gave up 6 bases and V 5 bases, and 4 bases lay outside the gene matches. The germline gives CDR1 SEHNR, CDR2 FQNEAQ (reference sequence). CDR3 in DNA: TGTGCCAGCAGCCTACAGGGGGCCGCCGGGGAGCTGTTTTTT. It yields the protein CASSLQGAAGELFF.

The J gene is TRBJ1-2, the V gene TRBV19, with D possibly being TRBD1 (5 bases). Between the trimmed V and J ends, which lost 6 bases and 2 bases, there was a span of 19 bases. Germline V gene lookup returns CDR1 LNHDA and CDR2 SQIVND (reference sequence). The CDR3 has 16 residues. The CDR3 protein is CASRITQGLRNYGYTF. The CDR3 nucleotides read TGTGCCAGTAGGATAACCCAGGGACTGAGAAACTATGGCTACACCTTC.

This sequence joins TRBV5-5 and TRBJ2-7; the D gene is possibly TRBD1 (5 bases). Germline V gene data show CDR1 as SGHKS and CDR2 as YYEKEE (reference sequence). CDR3 length: 12 residues. Trimming took off 4 bases at V and 3 bases at J, with 8 bases between the two ends. The CDR3 bases are TGTGCCAGCAGCCCCGACAGCTACGAGCAGTACTTC. This translates into CASSPDSYEQYF.

This chain links TRBV12-3 or TRBV12-4 with TRBJ2-2; TRBD2 is a possible D gene (6 bases). The V gene lost 6 bases and the J gene lost 7 bases, with 12 bases spanning the gap. The CDR3 is 13 amino acids. The CDR3 sequence is CASSFWGVGELFF. DNA for the CDR3: TGTGCCAGCAGCTTCTGGGGGGTCGGGGAGCTGTTTTTT.

The chain recombines TRBV27 with TRBJ2-7; TRBD1 matches at 10 bases. V shed 4 bases and J 5 bases; nucleotides not matched to a gene: 5. This CDR3 is 14 amino acids long. The germline gives CDR1 MNHEY, CDR2 SMNVEV (reference sequence). The CDR3 protein is CASSSPGQGNEQYF. CDR3 DNA sequence: TGTGCCAGCAGTTCGCCGGGACAGGGGAACGAGCAGTACTTC.

The CDR3 DNA sequence: TGTGCCAGCAGCCAAGATACAAGCGGAAGCACAGATACGCAGTATTTT. Translation gives CASSQDTSGSTDTQYF. V is TRBV3-1 (or the pseudogene TRBV3-2) and J is TRBJ2-3; a possible D gene is TRBD2 (5 bases). The CDR3 has 16 residues. Germline lookup yields CDR1 LGHDT and CDR2 YNNKEL (reference sequence). V lost 0 bases to trimming and J lost 0 bases, with 10 bases between them.

The chain has TRBV6-2 or TRBV6-3 and TRBJ1-1; D gene ambiguous. The CDR3 totals 13 residues. Germline V gene lookup returns CDR1 MNHEY and CDR2 SVGEGT. The V gene lost 1 base and the J gene lost 4 bases, with 7 bases spanning the gap. The CDR3 bases are TGTGCCAGCAGTTACTGGTCGAGCACTGAAGCTTTCTTT. Its translation is CASSYWSSTEAFF.

The chain couples TRBV19 to TRBJ1-2; D might be TRBD1 (6 bases). Germline V gene lookup returns CDR1 LNHDA and CDR2 SQIVND (reference sequence). Between the trimmed V and J ends, which lost 5 bases and 4 bases, there was a span of 11 bases. This CDR3 region has 13 residues. For the CDR3, the DNA is TGTGCCAGTAGTGGACAGAGTATCTATGGCTACACCTTC. Translating it yields CASSGQSIYGYTF. Full variable domain (outside the CDR3, taken from reference TRBV19 and TRBJ1-2): DGGITQSPKYLFRKEGQNVTLSCEQNLNHDAMYWYRQDPGQGLRLIYYSQIVNDFQKGDIAEGYSVSREKKESFPLTVTSAQKNPTAFYLCASSGQSIYGYTFGSGTRLTVV.

The V gene is TRBV5-5, the J gene TRBJ1-6; D gene uncertain. This CDR3 region has 12 residues. Germline CDR1 SGHKS, CDR2 YYEKEE (reference sequence). Trimming took 0 bases from V and 14 from J, leaving 9 bases between them. The CDR3 loop is CASSLGRAALHF. The CDR3 DNA is TGTGCCAGCAGCTTGGGACGAGCTGCCCTCCACTTT.

The gene calls are TRBV24-1 and TRBJ2-5; the D gene is possibly TRBD1 (5 bases). The V and J ends lost 9 bases and 4 bases respectively, with 8 bases between them. Germline V gives CDR1 KGHDR, CDR2 SFDVKD. The CDR3 totals 11 residues. The DNA for the CDR3 is TGTGCCACCCAGCAGGGAGAGACCCAGTACTTC. Residues: CATQQGETQYF.

This clone was counted once. V and J are TRBV6-5 and TRBJ1-1; D uncertain. The CDR3 runs 15 residues. From germline, CDR1 is MNHEY and CDR2 SVGAGI. The V end was cut by 0 bases, the J end by 1 base, with 9 bases between. The CDR3 loop is CASSYSVPRNTEAFF. The CDR3 bases are TGTGCCAGCAGTTACTCAGTCCCCAGGAACACTGAAGCTTTCTTT.

The chain recombines TRBV15 with TRBJ2-1; 9 bases map to TRBD2. CDR3 size: 16 residues. The J segment lost 0 bases and the V segment lost 5 bases, leaving 5 bases of the junction unmatched. Germline values: CDR1 LNHNV, CDR2 YYDKDF (reference sequence). The CDR3 protein is CATSVLSGSSYNEQFF. The CDR3 DNA is TGTGCCACCAGCGTACTTAGCGGGAGCTCCTACAATGAGCAGTTCTTC.

The chain employs TRBV10-3 and TRBJ1-2; perhaps TRBD1 as D (6 bases). Germline V CDR1 and CDR2: ENHRY, SYGVKD. Trimming removed 11 bases at V and 4 bases at J, with 17 bases between. The CDR3 sequence is 13 residues long. For the CDR3, the DNA is TGTGCCGCGAGGCAGGGGAAGGTCTATGGCTACACCTTC. This encodes CAARQGKVYGYTF.

The rearrangement uses TRBV5-5 and TRBJ1-2; 11 nucleotides match TRBD1. Germline CDR1 and CDR2: SGHKS and YYEKEE (reference sequence). With 4 bases clipped from V and 4 bases from J, the junction kept 6 bases outside the gene matches. The CDR3 is 15 residues long. The CDR3 DNA follows: TGTGCCAGCAGCCGGACAGGGGGCGAGGGCTATGGCTACACCTTC. Translation: CASSRTGGEGYGYTF. Complete variable domain (other parts from reference TRBV5-5 and TRBJ1-2): DAGVTQSPTHLIKTRGQQVTLRCSPISGHKSVSWYQQVLGQGPQFIFQYYEKEERGRGNFPDRFSARQFPNYSSELNVNALLLGDSALYLCASSRTGGEGYGYTFGSGTRLTVV.

This rearrangement joins TRBV6-5 to TRBJ2-7, with 7 bases matching TRBD1. CDR3 length: 14 amino acids. Unmatched junction bases numbered 9, after V lost 6 bases and J lost 4 bases. Germline CDR1 is MNHEY and CDR2 is SVGAGI. The CDR3 DNA is TGTGCCAGCAGCTACGACAGGGTTAAATACGAGCAGTACTTC. It is translated as CASSYDRVKYEQYF.

The gene calls are TRBV25-1 and TRBJ2-7; D assignment may be TRBD1 or TRBD2 (5 bases each). CDR1 is MGHDK, CDR2 SYGVNS, per germline. The CDR3 has 14 residues. The ends were cut back, 6 bases at V and 3 bases at J, with 15 bases in the middle. CDR3 in DNA: TGTGCCAGCAGCTCATTCGAGGGGATCTACGAGCAGTACTTC. Translating gives CASSSFEGIYEQYF.

On this clone: The identical CDR3 is also encoded by other nucleotide sequences in the sample. This sequence joins TRBV5-6 and TRBJ1-6, with 8 bases fitting TRBD1. Per the germline V gene, CDR1 is SGHDT and CDR2 is YYEEEE. CDR3 size: 15 residues. V lost 2 bases to trimming and J lost 7 bases; unmatched junction nucleotides: 5. CDR3 DNA: TGTGCCAGCAGCTTACTGACAGGGGTGAATTCACCCCTCCACTTT. This codes for CASSLLTGVNSPLHF. Complete variable domain (other parts from reference TRBV5-6 and TRBJ1-6): DAGVTQSPTHLIKTRGQQVTLRCSPKSGHDTVSWYQQALGQGPQFIFQYYEEEERQRGNFPDRFSGHQFPNYSSELNVNALLLGDSALYLCASSLLTGVNSPLHFGNGTRLTVT.